The entry below describes one T cell receptor (beta chain). Germline values: CDR1 MDHEN, CDR2 SYDVKM. This CDR3 has 14 amino acids. V lost 4 bases and J 5 bases, leaving 14 bases between the germline ends. Unsorted material relied on 85 million to 95 million PBMCs as the source of genomic DNA. This sample was taken from a study of shared clonotypes between healthy human individuals. Generated by immunoSEQ multiplex PCR, the TCRdb table keeps only in-frame clones and is missing some. The table lists about half a million clones, over 70% of them singletons. The TCR was taken from a woman in her forties in good health. Some clones in this sample may be carry-over from other donors' samples. The sample consisted of PBMCs. V gene TRBV28 combines with J gene TRBJ2-5, with a weak D call TRBD2 (5 bases). The CDR3 sequence: CASSSPGLRETQYF. CDR3 DNA: TGTGCCAGCAGTTCCCCGGGGTTGCGGGAGACCCAGTACTTC.